This T cell receptor beta chain originates from a study of cytomegalovirus exposure and HLA in healthy donors. As for the study in general: Unique TCRs numbering roughly 85 million, obtained from HLA-typed donors, made up an early data release.

This CDR3 region has 14 residues. V trimming: 6 bases; J trimming: 3 bases; junction bases outside the gene matches: 7. Germline assignment: CDR1 ENHRY and CDR2 SYGVKD. PCR employed 60 Vbeta and 13 Jbeta primers. Assay used: immunoSEQ multiplex PCR; TCRdb lists only in-frame clones, some missing. The sample lists fewer than 200,000 clones; roughly 84% were seen once. At collection, donors were nominally healthy, but unrecorded immune exposures were probable. Regarding the study as a whole: Sequencing probably produced one cluster of sequence variants that were highly shared. It emerged from a later analysis that several of the most significant clusters appeared to be linked to common viral pathogens.

This clone came up a few times. Its antigen remains unidentified. V gene TRBV10-3 combines with J gene TRBJ1-1; 7 bases are a match to TRBD1. The sample consisted of PBMCs. The receptor's source is a man between 25 and 39 years old in good health and CMV-seropositive. The CDR3 DNA follows: TGTGCCATCAGGTACGGGCAGGGGGACACTGAAGCTTTCTTT. Its protein product is CAIRYGQGDTEAFF.